Listed here are 19 T cell receptor beta chains from one sample, sequenced in a study of cytomegalovirus exposure and HLA in healthy donors. Clones were read by immunoSEQ multiplex PCR, and TCRdb kept only the in-frame ones, dropping some. This sample has about 120,000 clones, with roughly 95% found just once. What was sequenced was PBMCs. The receptor set was obtained from a man aged 18 to 35 in good health and CMV-seronegative.

The rearrangement uses TRBV6-5 and TRBJ2-7; D may be TRBD2 (6 bases). CDR1 is MNHEY, CDR2 SVGAGI, per germline. With 5 bases removed from V and 1 base from J, the gap between germline ends came to 9 bases. This CDR3 is 13 amino acids long. The CDR3 here is CASSPGLSYEQYF. The CDR3 DNA reads as TGTGCCAGCAGTCCCGGACTATCCTACGAGCAGTACTTC.

The CDR3 DNA is TGTGCCATCAGTGAGGGACTAGCGGGAGTCTACAATGAGCAGTTCTTC. It codes for CAISEGLAGVYNEQFF. The V and J genes are TRBV10-3 and TRBJ2-1, with 13 bases lining up with TRBD2. Germline CDR1 reads ENHRY; CDR2 reads SYGVKD. V shed 2 bases, J shed 3 bases, and the junction held 1 base outside the gene matches. The CDR3 spans 16 residues.

The CDR3 coding sequence is TGCAGCGTTGGACCCGGACAGACGAACACTGAAGCTTTCTTT. Residues: CSVGPGQTNTEAFF. This chain joins TRBV29-1 and TRBJ1-1; D is perhaps TRBD1 (6 bases). Germline CDR1 and CDR2: SQVTM and ANQGSEA. This CDR3 contains 14 residues. V lost 4 bases, J lost 1 base, and 13 bases lay in between.

The V gene is TRBV5-6, the J gene TRBJ2-1; the D is unclear. Between the trimmed V and J ends, which lost 4 bases and 8 bases, there was a span of 19 bases. CDR1 and CDR2 (germline): SGHDT, YYEEEE. This CDR3 comprises 15 residues. The CDR3 region is CASSPSVGLEYEQFF. CDR3 nucleotide sequence: TGTGCCAGCAGCCCCTCCGTTGGTTTAGAATATGAGCAGTTCTTC. The whole variable domain, filled in from reference TRBV5-6 and TRBJ2-1, reads DAGVTQSPTHLIKTRGQQVTLRCSPKSGHDTVSWYQQALGQGPQFIFQYYEEEERQRGNFPDRFSGHQFPNYSSELNVNALLLGDSALYLCASSPSVGLEYEQFFGPGTRLTVL.

This chain connects TRBV7-6 to TRBJ1-5, with a possible D match to TRBD1 (5 bases). The V end was cut by 5 bases, the J end by 0 bases, with 11 bases between. From germline, CDR1 is SGHVS and CDR2 FNYEAQ. This CDR3 comprises 15 residues. For the CDR3, the DNA is TGTGCCAGCAGCCAAGGGGTTGATAGCAATCAGCCCCAGCATTTT. Translation gives CASSQGVDSNQPQHF.

This chain connects TRBV28 to TRBJ1-5, with 7 bases aligning to TRBD1. V lost 4 bases to trimming and J lost 3 bases; unmatched junction nucleotides: 6. This CDR3 spans 15 amino acids. CDR1 is MDHEN, CDR2 SYDVKM, per germline. Written as DNA, the CDR3 is TGTGCCAGCAGTTCAGTAGACAGGGACAATCAGCCCCAGCATTTT. This encodes CASSSVDRDNQPQHF.

This clone occurred once. The chain carries TRBV7-8 and TRBJ2-2; 12 bases align to TRBD1. V dropped 5 bases and J dropped 7; count of bases not matched to a gene: 11. Germline lookup yields CDR1 SGHVS and CDR2 FQNEAQ. The CDR3 is 17 amino acids. The CDR3 loop reads CASSHRDRGRLYGELFF. CDR3 nucleotide sequence: TGTGCCAGCAGCCACCGGGACAGGGGGCGCCTTTACGGGGAGCTGTTTTTT.

V usage is TRBV2 and J usage is TRBJ2-5; TRBD2 matches 7 bases. V lost 5 bases and J lost 8; bases outside the gene matches: 5. The CDR3 contains 12 residues. The germline CDR1 and CDR2 sequences are SNHLY and FYNNEI. In DNA, the CDR3 is TGTGCCAGCAGTCCTAGCGGTCTAACCCAGTACTTC. The encoded protein is CASSPSGLTQYF.

The chain recombines TRBV30 with TRBJ2-6; D might be TRBD1 (5 bases). Germline CDR1 is GTSNPN and CDR2 is SVGIG (reference sequence). The CDR3 has 13 amino acids. The ends were cut back, 4 bases at V and 4 bases at J, with 8 bases in the middle. The chain's CDR3 is CAWTGKGANVLTF. The CDR3 nucleotides read TGTGCCTGGACAGGGAAAGGGGCCAACGTCCTGACTTTC.

This sequence joins TRBV4-1 and TRBJ1-5, with D maybe TRBD1 (5 bases). Per the germline V gene, CDR1 is MGHRA and CDR2 is YSYEKL. The CDR3 runs to 14 residues. Trimming left V 4 bases short and J 7 bases short, with 14 bases between. CDR3 sequence: CASSPSAGGQPQHF. In nucleotides, the CDR3 is TGCGCCAGCAGCCCATCCGCGGGGGGGCAGCCCCAGCATTTT.

This rearrangement joins TRBV7-6 to TRBJ2-1, with D perhaps TRBD1 (6 bases). Germline loops: CDR1 SGHVS, CDR2 FNYEAQ. The V end lost 1 base, the J end lost 6 bases, and 7 bases lay between the germline ends. The CDR3 extends over 13 amino acids. This CDR3 reads CASSLDRANEQFF. DNA of the CDR3: TGTGCCAGCAGCTTAGACAGGGCCAATGAGCAGTTCTTC. Supplemented by reference TRBV7-6 and TRBJ2-1, the full variable domain reads GAGVSQSPRYKVTKRGQDVALRCDPISGHVSLYWYRQALGQGPEFLTYFNYEAQQDKSGLPNDRFSAERPEGSISTLTIQRTEQRDSAMYRCASSLDRANEQFFGPGTRLTVL.

This chain links TRBV19 with TRBJ2-5, with D possibly TRBD2 on 5 matching bases. Germline V gives CDR1 LNHDA, CDR2 SQIVND (reference sequence). V was cut by 4 bases and J by 5 bases, with 5 bases left in between. There are 11 residues in the CDR3. CDR3 bases: TGTGCCAGTAGTACGGGGGAGACCCAGTACTTC. Translation gives CASSTGETQYF.

This chain joins TRBV5-6 and TRBJ2-2, with 8 bases matching TRBD1. The V and J ends lost 0 bases and 3 bases, in that order; junction bases with no gene match: 1. Germline assignment: CDR1 SGHDT and CDR2 YYEEEE. The CDR3 length is 15 residues. CDR3 loop: CASSLGTGYTGELFF. DNA for the CDR3: TGTGCCAGCAGCTTGGGGACAGGGTACACCGGGGAGCTGTTTTTT.

V gene TRBV27 combines with J gene TRBJ2-3, with D perhaps TRBD2 (5 bases). The V end was cut by 2 bases, the J end by 0 bases, with 9 bases between. Germline CDR1 is MNHEY and CDR2 is SMNVEV (reference sequence). The CDR3 is 15 residues long. CDR3 region: CASSLERPSTDTQYF. CDR3 nucleotides: TGTGCCAGCAGTTTAGAGCGGCCTAGCACAGATACGCAGTATTTT.

This chain uses TRBV28 with TRBJ2-7, with D possibly TRBD1 on 6 matching bases. CDR1 is MDHEN and CDR2 is SYDVKM in the germline V gene. This CDR3 spans 14 amino acids. V dropped 6 bases and J dropped 3 bases, with 15 bases sitting between them. The CDR3 spells CASSLTGGYYEQYF. The CDR3 DNA reads TGTGCCAGCAGCCTGACAGGCGGTTACTACGAGCAGTACTTC.

This clone was seen only once. The V gene is TRBV28, the J gene TRBJ1-1, with D tentatively TRBD1 (6 bases). The CDR3 sequence is 16 residues long. V was shortened by 5 bases and J by 0 bases, with 16 bases between the two germline ends. Looked up from germline, CDR1 is MDHEN and CDR2 is SYDVKM. Here the CDR3 reads CASSPGGAALNTEAFF. The CDR3 DNA sequence: TGTGCCAGCAGTCCCGGGGGGGCCGCTCTGAACACTGAAGCTTTCTTT.

Only one count was recorded for this clone. This rearrangement joins TRBV4-3 to TRBJ2-3, with D maybe TRBD1 (6 bases). This CDR3 contains 15 residues. V was cut by 1 base and J by 2 bases, with 10 bases left in between. Germline V gives CDR1 LGHNA, CDR2 YSLEER. CDR3 DNA: TGCGCCAGCAGCCAAGCCAGGGGACACACAGATACGCAGTATTTT. Translated, it gives CASSQARGHTDTQYF.

Here the CDR3 DNA reads TGTGCCAGCTGCCCCTTTGGGTCAGGCCTAAATCAGCCCCAGCATTTT. Protein product: CASCPFGSGLNQPQHF. The chain combines TRBV28 with TRBJ1-5, with unresolved D. The CDR3 sequence is 16 residues long. Germline V gene data show CDR1 as MDHEN and CDR2 as SYDVKM. Trimming shortened V by 8 bases and J by 4 bases, and 21 bases separated the two germline ends.

The chain carries TRBV28 and TRBJ1-5; the D is unclear. Germline V gene data show CDR1 as MDHEN and CDR2 as SYDVKM. The CDR3 loop spans 16 amino acids. V lost 3 bases to trimming and J lost 6 bases, with 18 bases between them. In DNA, the CDR3 is TGTGCCAGCAGTTTCTTTGCTGGCGCGGGTGGTCAGCCCCAGCATTTT. Translation: CASSFFAGAGGQPQHF.